The 20 T cell receptor beta chains below all came from one sample that was sequenced in a study of shared clonotypes between healthy human individuals. The table came from immunoSEQ multiplex PCR; TCRdb's copy has only in-frame clones and leaves some out. The table records over a million clones, roughly 95% of them present only once. Sequencing was done on a sample of naive CD4+ T cells sorted from blood. Regarding subset: CD45RA+ positively selected. The receptors shown here come from a man aged 25-40 years in good health.

This chain connects TRBV29-1 to TRBJ2-7; 9 nucleotides agree with TRBD2. Germline trimming cut 2 bases from V and 6 bases from J; bases unmatched to any gene: 2. The V gene's germline CDR1 is SQVTM and CDR2 ANQGSEA. The CDR3 extends over 12 amino acids. The CDR3 here is CSVELAGFEQYF. CDR3 DNA: TGCAGCGTTGAACTAGCGGGGTTCGAGCAGTACTTC.

A word on this clone: Other DNA sequences of this sample code for an identical CDR3. The genes are TRBV18 and TRBJ2-7; 9 bases are shared with TRBD1. V trimming: 0 bases; J trimming: 2 bases; junction bases outside the gene matches: 2. Germline V CDR1 and CDR2: KGHSH, LQKENI. The CDR3 contains 15 residues. CDR3 sequence reads: CASSPPGQGTYEQYF. The CDR3, as DNA: TGTGCCAGCTCACCACCGGGACAGGGTACCTACGAGCAGTACTTC.

The chain is built from TRBV5-1 and TRBJ2-5; weak D call: TRBD2 (6 bases). The DNA end is more similar to TRBJ2-7, so the J call may be wrong. The CDR3 extends over 16 amino acids. In germline, CDR1 is SGHRS, CDR2 YFSETQ. As DNA, the CDR3 is TGCGCCAGCAGAGAAGTGTACAGGAGGGGTGGCCACGAGCAGTACTTC. It specifies CASREVYRRGGHEQYF.

This rearrangement joins TRBV19 to TRBJ1-2, with 7 bases matching TRBD1. The V segment lost 7 bases and the J segment 0 bases; nucleotides outside the gene matches: 11. This CDR3 has 16 amino acids. Germline V gives CDR1 LNHDA, CDR2 SQIVND (reference sequence). The CDR3 bases are TGTGCCAGTAAGTTTGCTGACAGGGCTTCTAACTATGGCTACACCTTC. Its translation: CASKFADRASNYGYTF.

Only one count was recorded for this clone. The chain is built from TRBV4-3 and TRBJ2-2; 9 bases agree with TRBD2. This CDR3 region has 18 residues. The ends lost 0 bases at V and 5 bases at J; junction bases unmatched: 10. Germline V gene data show CDR1 as LGHNA and CDR2 as YSLEER. The CDR3: CASSQERSGRRITGELFF. The CDR3 DNA reads as TGCGCCAGCAGCCAAGAAAGGAGCGGGAGGAGAATTACCGGGGAGCTGTTTTTT.

This chain joins TRBV4-3 and TRBJ2-3; 11 bases map to TRBD2. The germline V gene encodes CDR1 LGHNA and CDR2 YSLEER. V shed 1 base and J 5 bases; nucleotides not matched to a gene: 5. The CDR3 loop spans 16 amino acids. CDR3 loop: CASSQGLAGGQDTQYF. CDR3 sequence (DNA): TGCGCCAGCAGCCAAGGGCTAGCGGGAGGTCAAGATACGCAGTATTTT.

The V and J genes are TRBV27 and TRBJ1-4; 7 bases fit TRBD1. CDR3 size: 13 residues. The V and J ends lost 1 base and 13 bases, in that order; junction bases with no gene match: 6. Per germline, CDR1 MNHEY and CDR2 SMNVEV (reference sequence). The CDR3 DNA reads as TGTGCCAGCAGTTTATTAGGATCAGGGGGACTGTTTTTT. It is translated as CASSLLGSGGLFF.

This chain links TRBV28 with TRBJ1-2; D gene unclear. Germline V gene data show CDR1 as MDHEN and CDR2 as SYDVKM. V was pared by 7 bases and J by 0 bases, with 12 bases between. This CDR3 is 14 amino acids long. This CDR3 reads CASIEGGSNYGYTF. The CDR3 coding sequence is TGTGCCAGCATCGAGGGTGGCTCTAACTATGGCTACACCTTC.

V and J are TRBV5-4 and TRBJ1-2; tentatively, D is TRBD1 (6 bases). The CDR3 extends over 13 amino acids. The germline CDR1 and CDR2 sequences are SGHNT and YYREEE (reference sequence). V lost 0 bases, J lost 6 bases, and 9 bases lay in between. The CDR3 nucleotides are TGTGCCAGCAGCTTGGAGACAGGACATGGCTACACCTTC. Its protein is CASSLETGHGYTF.

The chain uses TRBV6-4 and TRBJ2-3, with 14 positions matching TRBD2. Trimming removed 6 bases from V and 5 bases from J; junction bases left unmatched: 13. CDR3 length equals 18 residues. Per germline, CDR1 MRHNA and CDR2 SNTAGT. This chain's CDR3 is CASRNGTSGSHGVDTQYF. In DNA, the CDR3 is TGTGCCAGCAGGAACGGGACTAGCGGGAGTCATGGGGTAGATACGCAGTATTTT.

The rearrangement uses TRBV18 and TRBJ2-1; TRBD2 agrees at 8 bases. V trimming: 5 bases; J trimming: 4 bases; junction bases outside the gene matches: 13. The CDR3 covers 17 residues. CDR1 is KGHSH, CDR2 LQKENI, per germline. DNA of the CDR3: TGTGCCAGCTCAGTGCAGGGTCCCGGGGGGGAGTACAATGAGCAGTTCTTC. It encodes CASSVQGPGGEYNEQFF.

Concerning this clone itself: Distinct nucleotide sequences in the sample also encode this CDR3. This chain connects TRBV19 to TRBJ1-5; 8 nucleotides match TRBD1. Germline trimming cut 4 bases from V and 1 base from J; bases unmatched to any gene: 0. The CDR3 loop spans 14 amino acids. Germline CDR1 and CDR2: LNHDA and SQIVND (reference sequence). The CDR3 DNA reads as TGTGCCAGTAGTAGGGACAGGAGCAATCAGCCCCAGCATTTT. This codes for CASSRDRSNQPQHF.

To note about this clone: The same CDR3 can be traced to other DNA sequences in this sample. The rearrangement joins TRBV29-1 to TRBJ2-5; TRBD1 aligns across 8 bases. The CDR3 runs 12 residues. CDR1 SQVTM and CDR2 ANQGSEA come from the germline V gene. V was clipped by 5 bases and J by 2 bases; unmatched bases: 1. The CDR3 nucleotides read TGCAGCGTTCGGACAGGGCAAGAGACCCAGTACTTC. Translating it yields CSVRTGQETQYF.

The rearrangement links TRBV6-1 to TRBJ2-7, with a tentative D call TRBD1 (7 bases). The length of the CDR3 is 13 residues. The germline gives CDR1 MNHNS, CDR2 SASEGT. V was shortened by 5 bases and J by 4 bases, with 12 bases between the two germline ends. Here the CDR3 reads CASSRGTEYEQYF. In nucleotides, the CDR3 is TGTGCCAGCAGTCGGGGGACAGAGTACGAGCAGTACTTC.

This chain uses TRBV6-6 with TRBJ2-2; D may be TRBD1 (6 bases). Deletions cut 4 bases from V and 4 bases from J, with 13 bases between. The CDR3 sequence is 15 residues long. The germline V gene has CDR1 MNHNY and CDR2 SVGAGI (reference sequence). CDR3 in DNA: TGTGCCAGCAGTTTAGGCAGGGGCCTCACCGGGGAGCTGTTTTTT. This sequence encodes CASSLGRGLTGELFF.

The rearrangement links TRBV7-2 to TRBJ1-4, with D unresolved. The V and J ends lost 2 bases and 5 bases respectively, with 15 bases between them. Germline values: CDR1 SGHTA, CDR2 FQGNSA. The CDR3 loop spans 16 amino acids. Here the CDR3 DNA reads TGTGCCAGCAGCTTACAGTCGAGCCGGTGGAATGAAAAACTGTTTTTT. Protein product: CASSLQSSRWNEKLFF.

The CDR3 DNA is TGTGCCAGCAGCTCGGGTAACAATGAGCAGTTCTTC. It is translated as CASSSGNNEQFF. The chain uses TRBV7-3 and TRBJ2-1; D uncertain. Germline lookup yields CDR1 SGHTA and CDR2 FQGTGA. This CDR3 contains 12 residues. The germline V and J ends were trimmed by 4 bases and 5 bases, with 6 bases remaining between them.

This clone was counted once. The chain joins TRBV12-2 to TRBJ2-7; the table calls TRBD1, which could not be checked here. TRBV12-2 is given as a pseudogene. The CDR3 consists of 16 residues. CDR3 nucleotide sequence: TGTGCAAGTCGCTTAGTTTCGGGACAGGGGCCCTACGAGCAGTACTTC. Translating it yields CASRLVSGQGPYEQYF.

This chain connects TRBV6-1 to TRBJ2-7; 16 bases match TRBD2. The V segment lost 4 bases and the J segment 3 bases; nucleotides outside the gene matches: 9. This CDR3 region has 18 residues. Germline CDR1 is MNHNS and CDR2 is SASEGT. The CDR3, as DNA: TGTGCCAGCAGTGGGATAGGTGGGACTAGCGGGAGGGTCTACGAGCAGTACTTC. Translated: CASSGIGGTSGRVYEQYF.

The chain employs TRBV7-2 and TRBJ2-7; 12 nucleotides align to TRBD2. This CDR3 is 14 amino acids long. V gave up 5 bases and J gave up 5 bases; unmatched junction bases: 4. Germline CDR1 SGHTA, CDR2 FQGNSA. CDR3 nucleotides: TGTGCCAGCAGCCCGACTAGCGGGAGCGACGAGCAGTACTTC. This gives the protein CASSPTSGSDEQYF.